The 3 T cell receptor beta chains below all came from one sample that was sequenced in a study of a mutant IDH1 vaccine in newly diagnosed glioma. As for time point: baseline, week 1 (first vaccination visit). The treatment was: pre-vaccination baseline after standard-of-care therapy. Data came from immunoSEQ multiplex PCR; TCRdb stores just in-frame clones and leaves some out. The sample shows 92,000 or so clones, around 80% of them seen only once. The specimen was PBMCs, collected from a glioma patient treated with radiotherapy, temozolomide or both. Every receptor here comes from a man between 40 and 49 years old with glioma. Some clones in this sample may be carry-over from other donors' samples.

CDR3 protein: CASSKGLAGAGGYEQYF. As DNA, the CDR3 is TGTGCCAGCAGCAAGGGACTAGCGGGGGCGGGGGGCTACGAGCAGTACTTC. The chain couples TRBV7-8 to TRBJ2-7; 14 nucleotides agree with TRBD2. There are 17 residues in the CDR3. J was trimmed by 3 bases and V by 5 bases; bases with no gene match: 9. Germline lookup yields CDR1 SGHVS and CDR2 FQNEAQ.

This clone was recorded only once. V usage is TRBV2 and J usage is TRBJ1-2; the match to TRBD1 covers 7 bases. This CDR3 is 13 amino acids long. CDR1 is SNHLY, CDR2 FYNNEI, per germline. Trimming at V came to 6 bases and at J to 3 bases, leaving 4 bases not matched to a gene. The CDR3 here is CASRRDSDYGYTF. The CDR3 nucleotides are TGTGCCAGCAGAAGGGACAGTGACTATGGCTACACCTTC.

The chain employs TRBV2 and TRBJ2-3, with D tentatively TRBD2 (5 bases). Between the trimmed V and J ends, which lost 4 bases and 4 bases, there was a span of 12 bases. The CDR3 contains 14 residues. The germline V gene has CDR1 SNHLY and CDR2 FYNNEI. The CDR3: CASSGVGGADTQYF. The CDR3 nucleotides read TGTGCCAGCAGTGGGGTAGGAGGCGCAGATACGCAGTATTTT.